This TCR beta chain was obtained from a study of glioma-infiltrating T cells. Study background: WHO grade II oligodendrogliomas or astrocytomas, plus non-recurrent WHO grade IV glioblastomas, were sampled.

The junction had 14 bases not matched to a gene; V was cut back by 6 bases and J by 1 base. There are 17 residues in the CDR3. The germline V gene has CDR1 MNHEY and CDR2 SVGEGT. Whole-study results and caveats: Tissue-blood divergence was below expectation in non-neoplastic patients, above in gliomas.

The iRepertoire nested amplicon-rescue multiplex PCR amplified TCR alpha and beta CDR3s from RNA. TCRdb recomputed calls from the multiplex PCR reads with MiXCR, one row per CDR3 protein. The sample shows around 350,000 distinct CDR3 sequences, roughly 41% of them seen only once. To note about this clonotype: Its antigen is unidentified.

This TCR was recovered from a human donor with low-grade glioma or glioblastoma, undergoing nonglioma brain surgery, or in good health (not recorded which). The chain uses TRBV6-2 or TRBV6-3 and TRBJ1-1, with 7 bases fitting TRBD1. Sequences were obtained from glioma tissue, nonneoplastic brain tissue, or PBMCs (not recorded which). The CDR3 bases are TGTGCCAGCAGCCCAAGGGCAGGGGGGCGTGCGAACACTGAAGCTTTCTTT. It translates to CASSPRAGGRANTEAFF.